The text below deals with one T cell receptor (beta chain). The data were taken from a study of blood T cell repertoires in COVID-19. Study details: Researchers got acute and convalescent COVID-19 samples from the United States, Italy and Spain. From T cells, B-cell-depleted T cells, or PBMCs came the material, which was cDNA or gDNA.

Under the authors' procedure: The assay estimated nucleated cells by amplifying reference gene primers. Profiled with immunoSEQ multiplex PCR; TCRdb holds only in-frame clones, not every one. The V and J calls and clone size come from that table; D and trimming were worked out from the DNA. The sample carries about 300,000 clones, 88% recorded once. Trimming removed 6 bases at V and 1 base at J, with 10 bases between. The CDR3 has 14 residues. Germline V lookup: CDR1 SNHLY, CDR2 FYNNEI. Sequences were obtained from peripheral blood. This clonotype was obtained from a woman aged 25 to 45 who had recovered from COVID-19. The V call is TRBV2, the J call TRBJ1-3, with D perhaps TRBD1 (5 bases). CDR3 sequence (DNA): TGTGCCAGCAGGGCCACAGGTTCTGGAAACACCATATATTTT. Translating it yields CASRATGSGNTIYF.